The TCR beta chain described here comes from a study of T-cell reconstitution after alpha-beta-depleted transplantation in children. This clonotype was picked up a small number of times. Molecular barcoding with unique molecular identifiers was used for the TCRbeta library. One entry per CDR3 protein results from TCRdb running MiXCR on the PCR reads. The data hold 530,000 or so distinct CDR3 sequences, with over 25% observed a single time. The germline gives CDR1 SNHLY, CDR2 FYNNEI. Between the trimmed V and J ends, which lost 3 bases and 7 bases, there was a span of 10 bases. The CDR3 has 13 residues.

The chain carries TRBV2 and TRBJ2-1; no clear D gene. Material: PBMCs, obtained before TCRalphabeta/CD19-depleted stem cell transplant. This clonotype originated in a boy younger than two with Wiskott-Aldrich syndrome, due to receive a stem cell transplant. CDR3 region: CASSDLGFNEQFF. CDR3 sequence (DNA): TGTGCCAGCAGTGATCTCGGATTTAATGAGCAGTTCTTC.